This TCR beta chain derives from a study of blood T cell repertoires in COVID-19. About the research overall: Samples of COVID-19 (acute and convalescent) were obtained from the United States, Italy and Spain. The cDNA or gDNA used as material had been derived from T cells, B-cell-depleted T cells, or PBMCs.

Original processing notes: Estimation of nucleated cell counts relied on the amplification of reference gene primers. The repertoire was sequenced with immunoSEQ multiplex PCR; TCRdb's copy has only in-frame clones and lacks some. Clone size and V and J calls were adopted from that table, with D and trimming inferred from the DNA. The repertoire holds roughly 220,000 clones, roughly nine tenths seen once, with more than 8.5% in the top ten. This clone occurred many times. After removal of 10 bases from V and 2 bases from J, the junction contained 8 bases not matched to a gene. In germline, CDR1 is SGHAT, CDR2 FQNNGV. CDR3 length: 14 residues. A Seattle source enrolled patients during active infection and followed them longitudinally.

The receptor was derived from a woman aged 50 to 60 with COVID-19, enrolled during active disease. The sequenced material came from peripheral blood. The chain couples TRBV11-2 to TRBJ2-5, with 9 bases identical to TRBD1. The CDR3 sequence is CATTGTGRQETQYF. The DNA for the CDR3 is TGTGCCACGACCGGGACAGGGAGACAAGAGACCCAGTACTTC. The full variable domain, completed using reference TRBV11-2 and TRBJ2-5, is EAGVAQSPRYKIIEKRQSVAFWCNPISGHATLYWYQQILGQGPKLLIQFQNNGVVDDSQLPKDRFSAERLKGVDSTLKIQPAKLEDSAVYLCATTGTGRQETQYFGPGTRLLVL.